One and the same sample provided the 24 T cell receptor beta chains below, sequenced in a study of CD4 T cells in relation to SARS-CoV-2 and coronaviruses. Unexposed donor CD4+ T cells date from about 2011-2019, before the COVID-19 pandemic. After ten to eleven days of culture, CD4+ T cells were isolated. Which antigens these TCRs recognize remains unknown. Assay used: immunoSEQ multiplex PCR; TCRdb lists only in-frame clones, some missing. The sample carries some 21,000 clones, roughly four fifths recorded once. The source material was CD4+ T cells from PBMCs, cultured in vitro. The receptors were gathered from a human donor in good health.

V is TRBV30 and J is TRBJ2-2, with no clear D. The CDR3 contains 12 residues. Germline V CDR1 and CDR2: GTSNPN, SVGIG (reference sequence). Trimming pared 0 bases from V and 6 bases from J, leaving 5 bases between. In DNA form, the CDR3 reads TGTGCCTGGAGTGTCCCGCCCGGGGAGCTGTTTTTT. It specifies CAWSVPPGELFF.

The rearrangement uses TRBV10-3 and TRBJ1-2; the match to TRBD1 covers 9 bases. CDR1 and CDR2 from the germline V gene are ENHRY and SYGVKD. This CDR3 region has 13 residues. V lost 10 bases, J lost 4 bases, and 7 bases stayed unmatched. In DNA, the CDR3 is TGTGCCAGCGGGGACAGGGAGGTCTATGGCTACACCTTC. Translating it yields CASGDREVYGYTF.

The V call is TRBV23-1, the J call TRBJ1-1; a weak D match, TRBD1 (6 bases). TRBV23-1 is an ORF, and what it does is uncertain. Trimming took 3 bases from V and 0 from J, leaving 23 bases between them. CDR3 length: 19 residues. CDR3 amino acids: CASSHQTGEEGQVNTEAFF. The CDR3 DNA reads TGCGCCAGCAGTCACCAGACAGGAGAAGAGGGGCAGGTGAACACTGAAGCTTTCTTT.

The sample holds a few counts of this clone. The rearrangement links TRBV9 to TRBJ2-2, with TRBD2 as a possible D gene (6 bases). Germline CDR1 reads SGDLS; CDR2 reads YYNGEE. CDR3 length: 16 residues. Between the trimmed V and J ends, which lost 3 bases and 2 bases, there was a span of 14 bases. Here the CDR3 reads CASSARLDSNTGELFF. The CDR3 DNA sequence: TGTGCCAGCAGCGCACGACTAGACTCTAACACCGGGGAGCTGTTTTTT.

The V call is TRBV29-1, the J call TRBJ2-1, with D possibly TRBD2 on 6 matching bases. The V end was cut by 6 bases, the J end by 0 bases, with 12 bases between. Germline V gives CDR1 SQVTM, CDR2 ANQGSEA. The CDR3 runs 14 residues. The CDR3 reads CSVEAGSSYNEQFF. As DNA, the CDR3 is TGCAGCGTGGAGGCGGGAAGCTCCTACAATGAGCAGTTCTTC.

The rearrangement links TRBV29-1 to TRBJ2-4, with D unclear. Trimming pared 6 bases from V and 0 bases from J, leaving 12 bases between. The CDR3 covers 14 residues. The germline V gene encodes CDR1 SQVTM and CDR2 ANQGSEA. Here the CDR3 DNA reads TGCAGCGTGAAGGGTAGATTAGCCAAAAACATTCAGTACTTC. Its translation: CSVKGRLAKNIQYF.

The V call is TRBV6-4, the J call TRBJ2-6, with D hard to call. Trimming cost V 0 bases and J 0 bases, with 3 bases left between them. Germline V lookup: CDR1 MRHNA, CDR2 SNTAGT. The CDR3 extends over 15 amino acids. The CDR3 coding sequence is TGTGCCAGCAGTGACTCCAACTCTGGGGCCAACGTCCTGACTTTC. Translated: CASSDSNSGANVLTF.

This clone occurred once. This rearrangement joins TRBV3-1 (or the pseudogene TRBV3-2) to TRBJ2-2; 13 bases fit TRBD2. Germline V gene data show CDR1 as LGHDT and CDR2 as YNNKEL (reference sequence). V lost 5 bases and J lost 8; bases outside the gene matches: 5. The CDR3 contains 15 residues. CDR3 sequence reads: CASSSRTSGRGELFF. CDR3 DNA: TGTGCCAGCAGCTCAAGGACTAGCGGGAGAGGGGAGCTGTTTTTT.

For this clone: A read error may account for a junction end that differs from germline. V gene TRBV3-1 (or the pseudogene TRBV3-2) combines with J gene TRBJ1-6; 7 bases map to TRBD1. There are 14 residues in the CDR3. Germline V gene data show CDR1 as LGHDT and CDR2 as YNNKEL (reference sequence). The chain's CDR3 is CASSQGGGTSPLHF. The DNA of the CDR3 is TGTGCCAGCAGTCAAGGGGGCGGCACCTCACCCCTCCACTTT.

V is TRBV7-9 and J is TRBJ2-7; D remains ambiguous. CDR1 is SEHNR, CDR2 FQNEAQ, per germline (reference sequence). This CDR3 has 15 residues. V was cut by 1 base and J by 0 bases, with 10 bases left in between. CDR3 sequence (DNA): TGTGCCAGCAGCTTAGTTGGGCTTACCTCCTACGAGCAGTACTTC. It is translated as CASSLVGLTSYEQYF.

This clone showed up just once. This rearrangement joins TRBV27 to TRBJ2-7; D assignment may be TRBD1 or TRBD2 (6 bases each). This CDR3 has 14 amino acids. Germline lookup yields CDR1 MNHEY and CDR2 SMNVEV (reference sequence). Deletions cut 3 bases from V and 1 base from J, with 10 bases between. The CDR3 sequence: CASSFRGPSYEQYF. The CDR3 nucleotides are TGTGCCAGCAGTTTCCGGGGGCCGTCCTACGAGCAGTACTTC.

The chain combines TRBV6-2 or TRBV6-3 with TRBJ1-6; D gene uncertain. There are 13 residues in the CDR3. The V end lost 2 bases, the J end lost 9 bases, and 8 bases lay between the germline ends. Germline CDR1 reads MNHEY; CDR2 reads SVGEGT. The CDR3 here is CASSYPRASPLHF. CDR3 nucleotide sequence: TGTGCCAGCAGTTACCCCCGGGCTTCACCCCTCCACTTT.

V gene TRBV19 combines with J gene TRBJ1-5; weak D call: TRBD1 (6 bases). Germline CDR1 reads LNHDA; CDR2 reads SQIVND (reference sequence). The V and J ends lost 11 bases and 4 bases respectively, with 15 bases between them. This CDR3 contains 13 residues. The CDR3 DNA follows: TGTGCCGGGGCGGGGGGCTGGAATCAGCCCCAGCATTTT. Protein product: CAGAGGWNQPQHF.

As regards this clone: An end of the junction differs from the germline gene, which may be a read error. The V and J genes are TRBV19 and TRBJ1-5; D might be TRBD1 (5 bases). Germline CDR1 and CDR2: LNHDA and SQIVND (reference sequence). This CDR3 is built from 13 residues. The CDR3 nucleotides read TGTGCCAGTAGTATTCCCCGGGGCAGCTTTTTGAGTTTT. Translating it yields CASSIPRGSFLSF. The full variable domain, its missing parts supplied by reference TRBV19 and TRBJ1-5, is DGGITQSPKYLFRKEGQNVTLSCEQNLNHDAMYWYRQDPGQGLRLIYYSQIVNDFQKGDIAEGYSVSREKKESFPLTVTSAQKNPTAFYLCASSIPRGSFLSFGDGTRLSIL.

In its sample, this clone was seen a few times. This sequence joins TRBV27 and TRBJ2-4; unclear D gene. This CDR3 contains 14 residues. Germline CDR1 MNHEY, CDR2 SMNVEV (reference sequence). V was clipped by 3 bases and J by 1 base, with 7 bases between them. The CDR3 spells CASSFVGAKNIQYF. The CDR3 DNA reads as TGTGCCAGCAGTTTTGTTGGCGCCAAAAACATTCAGTACTTC.

The genes are TRBV5-1 and TRBJ2-5; 7 bases are shared with TRBD2. Germline V gene data show CDR1 as SGHRS and CDR2 as YFSETQ. V trimming: 2 bases; J trimming: 1 base; junction bases outside the gene matches: 8. There are 16 residues in the CDR3. This CDR3 is CASSFEIAGAQETQYF. For the CDR3, the DNA is TGCGCCAGCAGCTTCGAGATAGCGGGTGCCCAAGAGACCCAGTACTTC.

The J gene is TRBJ2-3, the V gene TRBV5-4; 16 bases agree with TRBD2. The CDR3 covers 19 residues. The germline V gene has CDR1 SGHNT and CDR2 YYREEE (reference sequence). With 5 bases clipped from V and 1 base from J, the junction kept 10 bases outside the gene matches. The chain's CDR3 is CASSSGLAGGARGTDTQYF. CDR3 coding DNA: TGTGCCAGCAGTTCGGGACTAGCGGGGGGGGCAAGGGGCACAGATACGCAGTATTTT.

The chain carries TRBV7-9 and TRBJ2-7, with D possibly TRBD1 on 6 matching bases. CDR1 and CDR2 (germline): SEHNR, FQNEAQ (reference sequence). The CDR3 is made up of 14 amino acids. Trimming shortened V by 5 bases and J by 7 bases, and 18 bases separated the two germline ends. CDR3 in DNA: TGTGCCAGCAGCCGAGGGACAACCACAGATGAGCAGTACTTC. Residues: CASSRGTTTDEQYF.

This clone has more than one count but fewer than ten. The chain is built from TRBV10-3 and TRBJ2-1; 8 nucleotides align to TRBD2. CDR1 is ENHRY, CDR2 SYGVKD, per germline. The CDR3 sequence is 21 residues long. The V and J ends lost 0 bases and 4 bases, in that order; junction bases with no gene match: 20. The CDR3 loop is CAISESPGLGLPGTSYNEQFF. The CDR3 bases are TGTGCCATCAGTGAGTCGCCCGGGTTAGGCCTTCCCGGGACTAGTTACAATGAGCAGTTCTTC.

CDR3 sequence: CASSPDRGVGNTEAFF. CDR3 bases: TGTGCCAGCAGTCCGGACAGGGGGGTGGGGAACACTGAAGCTTTCTTT. The rearrangement uses TRBV2 and TRBJ1-1, with 10 nucleotides matching TRBD1. After removal of 5 bases from V and 1 base from J, the junction contained 7 bases not matched to a gene. Germline V gene sequence: CDR1 SNHLY, CDR2 FYNNEI. This CDR3 is 16 amino acids long.

The chain joins TRBV30 to TRBJ1-2, with a possible D match to TRBD1 (6 bases). Trimming removed 1 base from V and 8 bases from J, with 8 bases in between. This CDR3 spans 11 amino acids. Germline-derived CDR1 and CDR2 are GTSNPN and SVGIG (reference sequence). Here the CDR3 DNA reads TGTGCCTGGAGTGGGGGGGGCGGCTACACCTTC. Protein sequence: CAWSGGGGYTF.

V is TRBV18 and J is TRBJ2-7; 9 positions match TRBD2. The J segment lost 2 bases and the V segment lost 2 bases, leaving 7 bases of the junction unmatched. This CDR3 contains 16 residues. Germline V gene lookup returns CDR1 KGHSH and CDR2 LQKENI. The chain's CDR3 is CASSPSWTSVAYEQYF. CDR3 sequence (DNA): TGTGCCAGCTCACCATCCTGGACTAGCGTTGCCTACGAGCAGTACTTC.

The CDR3 nucleotides read TGCGCCAGCAGCCAAAGGGACAGGGACTTCTACGAGCAGTACTTC. It encodes CASSQRDRDFYEQYF. The chain is built from TRBV4-1 and TRBJ2-7; 9 bases align to TRBD1. The V and J ends lost 2 bases and 3 bases, in that order; junction bases with no gene match: 5. CDR1 MGHRA and CDR2 YSYEKL come from the germline V gene. The CDR3 spans 15 residues.

By sample fraction, this clone is medium-sized. This CDR3 is CASSEAPGTSGRAIWNEQFF. The CDR3 DNA reads TGTGCCAGCAGTGAAGCCCCCGGGACTAGCGGGAGGGCCATTTGGAATGAGCAGTTCTTC. The chain couples TRBV2 to TRBJ2-1, with TRBD2 matching 16 bases. Germline loops: CDR1 SNHLY, CDR2 FYNNEI. J was trimmed by 7 bases and V by 0 bases; bases with no gene match: 12. The CDR3 is made up of 20 amino acids.